This T cell receptor beta chain was profiled in a study of molecular identifiers for immune sequencing clone quantification. CDR3 length equals 16 residues. In germline, CDR1 is MNHEY, CDR2 SVGAGI. Unmatched junction bases numbered 9, after V lost 5 bases and J lost 3 bases. This clonotype was recorded at least ten times. In the sort, naive CD8 T cells were defined as CD8+CD4-CCR7+CD45RA+. The authors built bulk TCR libraries by previously described methods with listed TCR primers. TCRdb itself ran the PCR reads through MiXCR, one entry per CDR3 protein. The table shows about 300,000 distinct CDR3 sequences, with about a fifth occurring only once.

The receptor was isolated from a human donor in good health. Some libraries in this study had Jurkat cell RNA spiked in. The rearrangement uses TRBV6-5 and TRBJ1-2; 10 bases agree with TRBD1. Sequencing was done on a sample of naive CD8+ T cells from blood, with Jurkat cell RNA spiked in. The subset: FACS-sorted CD8+CD4-CCR7+CD45RA+ naive T cells. The chain's CDR3 is CASSHHPGTGDYGYTF. Written as DNA, the CDR3 is TGTGCCAGCAGTCACCACCCGGGGACAGGGGACTATGGCTACACCTTC.